The 19 T cell receptor beta chains given below trace back to one sample, sequenced in a study of blood T cell repertoires in COVID-19. Libraries were prepared by immunoSEQ multiplex PCR; TCRdb keeps only in-frame clonotypes and omits some of them. Of 60,000 to 75,000 clones listed, around 80% are singletons. The sample consisted of peripheral blood. These receptors all come from a human donor in a cohort sampled during active COVID-19.

The rearrangement uses TRBV7-9 and TRBJ2-2; 7 bases fit TRBD2. V lost 6 bases and J lost 2; bases outside the gene matches: 6. Looked up from germline, CDR1 is SEHNR and CDR2 is FQNEAQ (reference sequence). CDR3 length: 15 amino acids. The CDR3 protein is CASSTSVPNTGELFF. The CDR3 DNA sequence: TGTGCCAGCAGTACTAGCGTCCCCAACACCGGGGAGCTGTTTTTT.

The chain employs TRBV5-5 and TRBJ2-7, with a possible D match to TRBD1 (6 bases). The germline V and J ends were trimmed by 2 bases and 1 base, with 13 bases remaining between them. Germline CDR1 and CDR2: SGHKS and YYEKEE (reference sequence). This CDR3 is 15 amino acids long. CDR3 in amino acids: CASSFEGVGSYEQYF. The CDR3 region has the DNA TGTGCCAGCAGCTTTGAGGGGGTAGGTTCCTACGAGCAGTACTTC.

V gene TRBV18 combines with J gene TRBJ2-2; D remains ambiguous. Germline CDR1 reads KGHSH; CDR2 reads LQKENI. V lost 0 bases to trimming and J lost 4 bases, with 9 bases between them. CDR3 size: 15 residues. The CDR3 bases are TGTGCCAGCTCACCACCGGTAACTGTCACCGGGGAGCTGTTTTTT. Residues: CASSPPVTVTGELFF.

This clone showed up just once. This rearrangement joins TRBV11-2 to TRBJ2-2; D ambiguous. The germline V and J ends were trimmed by 0 bases and 7 bases, with 6 bases remaining between them. This CDR3 is 13 amino acids long. Germline V gene data show CDR1 as SGHAT and CDR2 as FQNNGV. The CDR3 loop reads CASSLDLSGELFF. In DNA form, the CDR3 reads TGTGCCAGCAGCTTAGATCTTAGCGGGGAGCTGTTTTTT.

The chain has TRBV6-5 and TRBJ1-1, with 9 bases identical to TRBD1. Germline assignment: CDR1 MNHEY and CDR2 SVGAGI. CDR3 length equals 14 residues. V trimming: 0 bases; J trimming: 11 bases; junction bases outside the gene matches: 7. Here the CDR3 reads CASSYSLRDREAFF. The DNA of the CDR3 is TGTGCCAGCAGTTACTCTCTCCGGGACAGGGAGGCTTTCTTT.

The rearrangement joins TRBV9 to TRBJ2-2; D remains ambiguous. The CDR3 covers 15 residues. V lost 4 bases, J lost 0 bases, and 10 bases lay in between. The germline V gene has CDR1 SGDLS and CDR2 YYNGEE. The CDR3 sequence: CASSRSTTNTGELFF. The CDR3 coding sequence is TGTGCCAGCAGCCGATCTACTACGAACACCGGGGAGCTGTTTTTT.

The genes are TRBV27 and TRBJ2-7, with D possibly TRBD2 on 5 matching bases. The V gene lost 9 bases and the J gene lost 4 bases, with 19 bases spanning the gap. The germline gives CDR1 MNHEY, CDR2 SMNVEV (reference sequence). The CDR3 extends over 14 amino acids. CDR3 amino acids: CASREVGASYEQYF. The CDR3 DNA sequence: TGTGCCAGTCGAGAGGTGGGAGCCTCATACGAGCAGTACTTC.

The CDR3 nucleotides read TGTGCCAGCAGCGCCGGGACTTCGGATGTTGGGACCCAGTACTTC. It yields the protein CASSAGTSDVGTQYF. This rearrangement joins TRBV11-2 to TRBJ2-5, with D perhaps TRBD2 (6 bases). In germline, CDR1 is SGHAT, CDR2 FQNNGV. Trimming removed 5 bases from V and 7 bases from J, with 20 bases in between. The CDR3 has 15 amino acids.

V usage is TRBV5-1 and J usage is TRBJ2-3, with 11 bases identical to TRBD2. This CDR3 has 17 residues. The germline V gene encodes CDR1 SGHRS and CDR2 YFSETQ. V lost 1 base to trimming and J lost 4 bases; unmatched junction nucleotides: 8. The CDR3: CASSLRGSGGAADTQYF. The CDR3 DNA reads TGCGCCAGCAGCTTGCGGGGTAGCGGGGGGGCGGCAGATACGCAGTATTTT.

The genes are TRBV7-7 and TRBJ2-3, with 12 bases that match TRBD2. The CDR3 covers 15 residues. CDR1 is SSHAT and CDR2 is FNYEAQ in the germline V gene (reference sequence). J was trimmed by 4 bases and V by 5 bases; bases with no gene match: 4. CDR3 in amino acids: CASSQTSGGSDTQYF. CDR3 nucleotides: TGTGCCAGCAGCCAGACTAGCGGGGGCTCAGATACGCAGTATTTT.

This clone was seen only once. The chain employs TRBV18 and TRBJ1-5; no firm D call. V was cut by 2 bases and J by 0 bases, with 8 bases left in between. Germline assignment: CDR1 KGHSH and CDR2 LQKENI. This CDR3 region has 15 residues. This chain's CDR3 is CASSPNSGSNQPQHF. The CDR3 nucleotides are TGTGCCAGCTCACCAAACAGTGGTAGCAATCAGCCCCAGCATTTT.

This clone has only one observation. The gene calls are TRBV24-1 and TRBJ2-5, with TRBD1 matching over 11 bases. Germline V gene data show CDR1 as KGHDR and CDR2 as SFDVKD. The J segment lost 5 bases and the V segment lost 4 bases, leaving 5 bases of the junction unmatched. CDR3 length: 15 residues. The CDR3 DNA sequence: TGTGCCACCAGTGACCCTGGACAGGGGGCCGAGACCCAGTACTTC. Protein: CATSDPGQGAETQYF.

This clone was picked up many times. The V call is TRBV6-1, the J call TRBJ1-1; 7 bases map to TRBD1. The CDR3 sequence is 14 residues long. Unmatched junction bases numbered 12, after V lost 3 bases and J lost 11 bases. Germline V gene data show CDR1 as MNHNS and CDR2 as SASEGT. In DNA form, the CDR3 reads TGTGCCAGCAGTGATCGGGCCTCAGGGGGTGCGGCTTTCTTT. Protein product: CASSDRASGGAAFF.

This clone was picked up a small number of times. The rearrangement links TRBV6-4 to TRBJ1-5; TRBD1 aligns across 8 bases. The CDR3 has 13 residues. Germline V lookup: CDR1 MRHNA, CDR2 SNTAGT. Trimming removed 6 bases from V and 10 bases from J; junction bases left unmatched: 8. CDR3 coding DNA: TGTGCCAGCAGCCCCTCCCCAGGGGGCCCCCAGCATTTT. This gives the protein CASSPSPGGPQHF.

This chain connects TRBV3-1 (or the pseudogene TRBV3-2) to TRBJ2-3, with 11 bases fitting TRBD2. The CDR3 covers 18 residues. J was trimmed by 3 bases and V by 4 bases; bases with no gene match: 12. CDR1 and CDR2 from the germline V gene are LGHDT and YNNKEL (reference sequence). CDR3 DNA sequence: TGTGCCAGCAGCCCCCGAAGTGGACTAGCGGGTCAGACAGATACGCAGTATTTT. Amino acid sequence: CASSPRSGLAGQTDTQYF.

This CDR3 is CASSLQGFENEQFF. As DNA, the CDR3 is TGCGCCAGCAGCTTACAGGGATTCGAGAATGAGCAGTTCTTC. The J gene is TRBJ2-1, the V gene TRBV5-1; weak D call: TRBD1 (6 bases). CDR3 length: 14 residues. Trimming stripped 2 bases from V and 7 bases from J, with 13 bases between. Germline values: CDR1 SGHRS, CDR2 YFSETQ.

This clone was seen once. This chain links TRBV5-4 with TRBJ2-7; 8 bases are a match to TRBD1. This CDR3 contains 15 residues. Germline CDR1 SGHNT, CDR2 YYREEE (reference sequence). J lost 3 bases, V lost 4 bases, and 9 bases had no gene match. The CDR3 nucleotides read TGTGCCAGCAGCGCCCCGGGACAGGATATCTACGAGCAGTACTTC. Translated, it gives CASSAPGQDIYEQYF.

The chain has TRBV10-1 and TRBJ2-3; D is undetermined. This CDR3 has 13 amino acids. Trimming took off 0 bases at V and 8 bases at J, with 9 bases between the two ends. The germline CDR1 and CDR2 sequences are WNHNN and SYGVQD (reference sequence). The CDR3 here is CASSESTRGTQYF. The CDR3 region has the DNA TGCGCCAGCAGTGAGTCAACCCGAGGTACGCAGTATTTT.

The V and J genes are TRBV3-1 (or the pseudogene TRBV3-2) and TRBJ2-7, with no clear D. Germline assignment: CDR1 LGHDT and CDR2 YNNKEL (reference sequence). CDR3 size: 13 residues. Trimming stripped 1 base from V and 5 bases from J, with 9 bases between. The CDR3 reads CASSQAHADEQYF. In DNA form, the CDR3 reads TGTGCCAGCAGCCAAGCCCACGCGGACGAGCAGTACTTC.